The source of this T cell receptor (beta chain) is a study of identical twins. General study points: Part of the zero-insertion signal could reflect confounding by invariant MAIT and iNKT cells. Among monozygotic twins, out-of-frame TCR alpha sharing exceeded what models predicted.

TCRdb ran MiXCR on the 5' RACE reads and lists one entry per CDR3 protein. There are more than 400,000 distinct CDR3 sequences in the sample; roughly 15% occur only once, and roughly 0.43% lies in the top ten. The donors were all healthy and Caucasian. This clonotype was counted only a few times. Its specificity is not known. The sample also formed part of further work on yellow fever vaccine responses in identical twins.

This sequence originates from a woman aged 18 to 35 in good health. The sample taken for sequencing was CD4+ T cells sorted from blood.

CDR3 sequence: CASSLRAGGPGNEQFF. The CDR3 DNA follows: TGTGCCAGCAGCTTGAGAGCGGGAGGGCCGGGCAATGAGCAGTTCTTC. The chain has TRBV3-1 and TRBJ2-1, with TRBD2 matching over 10 bases. This CDR3 is built from 16 residues. After removal of 5 bases from V and 6 bases from J, the junction contained 10 bases not matched to a gene. CDR1 is LGHDT, CDR2 YNNKEL, per germline (reference sequence).